Below are 2 T cell receptor beta chains sequenced from a single sample in a study of identical twins. MiXCR was run by TCRdb on the 5' RACE reads, yielding one entry per CDR3 protein. The profile covers some 590,000 distinct CDR3 sequences, with 9.6% appearing a single time and 2.5% to 3.5% taken by the ten largest. The same data also contributed to another study, on yellow fever vaccine responses in identical twins.

Sequenced: PBMCs. These receptors were obtained from a woman between 18 and 30 years old in good health.

This clonotype has a handful of counts. V and J are TRBV7-8 and TRBJ2-2; 10 bases are shared with TRBD2. With 8 bases clipped from V and 2 bases from J, the junction kept 20 bases outside the gene matches. The germline gives CDR1 SGHVS, CDR2 FQNEAQ. CDR3 length: 20 amino acids. This chain's CDR3 is CASPLDASGGISINTGELFF. Written as DNA, the CDR3 is TGTGCCAGCCCCTTAGACGCTAGCGGGGGTATCTCGATTAACACCGGGGAGCTGTTTTTT.

J is TRBJ2-2 and V is TRBV6-1; D is unclear. Deletions cut 10 bases from V and 1 base from J, with 10 bases between. Germline CDR1 reads MNHNS; CDR2 reads SASEGT. The length of the CDR3 is 13 residues. The CDR3 nucleotides are TGTGCCACCCCGGTGGGGAACACCGGGGAGCTGTTTTTT. Translation gives CATPVGNTGELFF.